This T cell receptor (beta chain) was recovered during a study of CD8 T cells in ankylosing spondylitis. The germline V gene has CDR1 SGHAT and CDR2 FQNNGV. Deletions cut 2 bases from V and 4 bases from J, with 24 bases between. The CDR3 is made up of 18 amino acids. As regards this clonotype: Its antigen is not known.

Study-wide findings and caveats: Earlier authors reported some of these motif variants in reactive arthritis synovial fluid and blood. Among TCR beta sequences, a motif of several highly homologous variants appeared characteristic of ankylosing spondylitis blood. The authors reported significant enrichment of disease-linked clones in matched ankylosing spondylitis synovial fluid.

TCRdb used MiXCR to reprocess the 5' RACE reads, holding one entry per CDR3 protein. Of 130,000 or so distinct CDR3 sequences in the sample, roughly 18% were seen once. Source material: blood, either unsorted or a sorted T cell fraction (not recorded which). The chain couples TRBV11-2 to TRBJ2-7; a possible D gene is TRBD2 (5 bases). This TCR derives from a male donor with ankylosing spondylitis. For the CDR3, the DNA is TGTGCCAGCAGCTTAATCTTCGGGATTGAGGTCTCCAGGTACGAGCAGTACTTC. Encoded protein: CASSLIFGIEVSRYEQYF. Drawing the rest from reference TRBV11-2 and TRBJ2-7, the complete variable domain is EAGVAQSPRYKIIEKRQSVAFWCNPISGHATLYWYQQILGQGPKLLIQFQNNGVVDDSQLPKDRFSAERLKGVDSTLKIQPAKLEDSAVYLCASSLIFGIEVSRYEQYFGPGTRLTVT.